This passage covers 11 T cell receptor beta chains from one sample sequenced in a study of long-term antiretroviral therapy in people with HIV. The assay, immunoSEQ v3.0, was run at survey level. Assay used: immunoSEQ multiplex PCR; TCRdb lists only in-frame clones, some missing. The table has 25,000 or so clones, 85% to 95% seen once. The specimen was unsorted PBMCs, collected 6.2 years after starting antiretroviral therapy. These receptors were obtained from a man aged 40-49 years with HIV.

This chain connects TRBV11-2 to TRBJ2-7, with 8 bases aligning to TRBD2. CDR3 length: 14 amino acids. V was pared by 5 bases and J by 7 bases, with 10 bases of the junction left unmatched. The germline CDR1 and CDR2 sequences are SGHAT and FQNNGV. CDR3 sequence reads: CASSDGRVPGEQYF. CDR3 in DNA: TGTGCCAGCAGCGACGGGAGGGTCCCTGGTGAGCAGTACTTC.

In its sample, this clone ranks as medium-sized (0.01 to 0.1%). The V gene is TRBV7-2, the J gene TRBJ1-6; 9 positions agree with TRBD1. Germline V gives CDR1 SGHTA, CDR2 FQGNSA. The CDR3 totals 16 residues. J gave up 12 bases and V 4 bases, and 13 bases lay outside the gene matches. The CDR3: CASSSHRGPGGGPLHF. The CDR3 DNA is TGTGCCAGCAGCTCCCACAGGGGGCCCGGGGGGGGACCCCTCCACTTT.

CDR3 coding DNA: TGTGCCAGCAGCTTAGGTACGACTAATGAAAAACTGTTTTTT. It specifies CASSLGTTNEKLFF. This chain joins TRBV7-7 and TRBJ1-4; D gene ambiguous. Germline V lookup: CDR1 SSHAT, CDR2 FNYEAQ (reference sequence). This CDR3 is 14 amino acids long. Trimming removed 1 base at V and 2 bases at J, with 5 bases between.

This chain uses TRBV29-1 with TRBJ2-3, with a tentative D call TRBD2 (6 bases). Germline V gene data show CDR1 as SQVTM and CDR2 as ANQGSEA. Trimming took 2 bases from V and 6 from J, leaving 12 bases between them. This CDR3 contains 13 residues. As DNA, the CDR3 is TGCAGCGTTGAATACCAACGGGGGGATACGCAGTATTTT. This gives the protein CSVEYQRGDTQYF.

This chain connects TRBV7-9 to TRBJ1-4; tentative D call: TRBD1 (6 bases). The V and J ends lost 7 bases and 2 bases respectively, with 17 bases between them. Per germline, CDR1 SEHNR and CDR2 FQNEAQ (reference sequence). The CDR3 sequence is 16 residues long. DNA of the CDR3: TGTGCCAGCACCCAAGAGGGGGGAGACACTAATGAAAAACTGTTTTTT. Amino acid sequence: CASTQEGGDTNEKLFF.

This sequence joins TRBV5-6 and TRBJ2-7; weak D call: TRBD2 (6 bases). This CDR3 is 15 amino acids long. Germline CDR1 SGHDT, CDR2 YYEEEE. Trimming cost V 0 bases and J 3 bases, with 13 bases left between them. The CDR3: CASSLGTGVFYEQYF. The CDR3 DNA reads TGTGCCAGCAGCTTGGGAACGGGGGTCTTCTACGAGCAGTACTTC.

This chain links TRBV13 with TRBJ1-2; D unclear. Trimming left V 5 bases short and J 6 bases short, with 10 bases between. The CDR3 is 12 amino acids. Germline loops: CDR1 PRHDT, CDR2 FYEKMQ (reference sequence). The DNA for the CDR3 is TGTGCCAGCAGCAAACTACCGGATGGCTACACCTTC. Protein: CASSKLPDGYTF.

V usage is TRBV6-4 and J usage is TRBJ1-2; 9 bases align to TRBD1. The germline gives CDR1 MRHNA, CDR2 SNTAGT. V trimming: 6 bases; J trimming: 5 bases; junction bases outside the gene matches: 10. This CDR3 contains 15 residues. CDR3 nucleotides: TGTGCCAGCAGCTCACCCCGGGACAGGGCTTATGGCTACACCTTC. Protein: CASSSPRDRAYGYTF.

The gene calls are TRBV7-8 and TRBJ1-1, with 8 positions matching TRBD1. Germline lookup yields CDR1 SGHVS and CDR2 FQNEAQ. The CDR3 length is 16 residues. V was clipped by 6 bases and J by 3 bases; unmatched bases: 12. As DNA, the CDR3 is TGTGCCAGCAGTTTACCAGGGGGCGTTTGGGACACTGAAGCTTTCTTT. It encodes CASSLPGGVWDTEAFF. The whole variable domain, filled in from reference TRBV7-8 and TRBJ1-1, reads GAGVSQSPRYKVAKRGQDVALRCDPISGHVSLFWYQQALGQGPEFLTYFQNEAQLDKSGLPSDRFFAERPEGSVSTLKIQRTQQEDSAVYLCASSLPGGVWDTEAFFGQGTRLTVV.

V usage is TRBV7-2 and J usage is TRBJ1-4, with D hard to call. V shed 5 bases and J shed 3 bases, with 13 bases lying between them. Germline CDR1 and CDR2: SGHTA and FQGNSA. There are 15 residues in the CDR3. CDR3 protein: CASSLTSAPNEKLFF. The CDR3 DNA is TGTGCCAGCAGCCTCACCTCGGCACCTAATGAAAAACTGTTTTTT.

A single count supports this clone. The rearrangement links TRBV19 to TRBJ2-3; TRBD2 matches at 9 bases. The CDR3 loop spans 15 amino acids. CDR1 and CDR2 from the germline V gene are LNHDA and SQIVND (reference sequence). Unmatched junction bases numbered 2, after V lost 2 bases and J lost 2 bases. DNA of the CDR3: TGTGCCAGTAGTATAAAGCGGGGGGCCACAGATACGCAGTATTTT. It specifies CASSIKRGATDTQYF.